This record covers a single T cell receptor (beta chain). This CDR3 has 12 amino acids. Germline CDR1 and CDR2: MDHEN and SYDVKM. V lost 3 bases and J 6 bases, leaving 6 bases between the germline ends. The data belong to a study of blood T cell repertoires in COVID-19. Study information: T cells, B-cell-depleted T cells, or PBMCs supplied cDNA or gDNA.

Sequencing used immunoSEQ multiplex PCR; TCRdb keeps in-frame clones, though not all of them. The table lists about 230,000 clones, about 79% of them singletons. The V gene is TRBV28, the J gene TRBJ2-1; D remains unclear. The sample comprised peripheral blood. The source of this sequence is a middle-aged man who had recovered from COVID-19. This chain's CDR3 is CASSFRPNEQFF. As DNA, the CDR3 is TGTGCCAGCAGTTTTCGTCCCAATGAGCAGTTCTTC.